This T cell receptor beta chain was sequenced for a study of CD8 T cells in ankylosing spondylitis. Study-wide findings and caveats: Several highly homologous variants formed a TCR beta motif that appeared characteristic of ankylosing spondylitis blood.

TCRdb reanalysed the 5' RACE reads using MiXCR and keeps one entry per CDR3 protein. The table includes approximately 520,000 distinct CDR3 sequences, roughly 5.2% detected once. This clonotype was recorded many times. The antigen is not known. V was clipped by 0 bases and J by 3 bases; unmatched bases: 5. CDR3 length: 15 residues. Germline CDR1 MGHRA, CDR2 YSYEKL. The sequence derives from a male donor with ankylosing spondylitis. The sample taken for sequencing was blood, either unsorted or a sorted T cell fraction (not recorded which). This chain links TRBV4-1 with TRBJ2-7; 7 nucleotides match TRBD1. The CDR3 loop reads CASSQEGRDSYEQYF. The CDR3 bases are TGCGCCAGCAGCCAAGAGGGACGGGACAGCTACGAGCAGTACTTC.